This TCR beta chain was profiled in a study of T cell responses to AZD1222 COVID-19 vaccine. Findings of the study overall: Repertoire sampling occurred only after the peak T cell response. White British ancestry dominated among donors, who included more females, and clonal diversity was possibly underestimated. At baseline, seropositivity was found in only a handful of AZD1222 recipients.

The CDR3 extends over 17 amino acids. J gave up 4 bases and V 0 bases, and 10 bases lay outside the gene matches. Germline loops: CDR1 LNHNV, CDR2 YYDKDF (reference sequence). The repertoire was sequenced with immunoSEQ multiplex PCR; TCRdb's copy has only in-frame clones and lacks some. The sample carries under 130,000 clones, 89% recorded once. In the case of this clone: The antigen is not known.

This TCR derives from an adult who received the AZD1222 COVID-19 vaccine. Sequencing was performed on peripheral blood, taken 28 days after the second AZD1222 dose. The chain has TRBV15 and TRBJ2-3, with 7 bases fitting TRBD2. CDR3 nucleotide sequence: TGTGCCACCAGCAGAGATACAACGGCGGGAGTGGCAGATACGCAGTATTTT. Translated: CATSRDTTAGVADTQYF. Using reference TRBV15 and TRBJ2-3 for the parts outside the CDR3, the full variable domain is DAMVIQNPRYQVTQFGKPVTLSCSQTLNHNVMYWYQQKSSQAPKLLFHYYDKDFNNEADTPDNFQSRRPNTSFCFLDIRSPGLGDTAMYLCATSRDTTAGVADTQYFGPGTRLTVL.